The 18 T cell receptor beta chains given below trace back to one sample, sequenced in a study of CXCR3-negative and CXCR3-positive naive CD8 T cells. General observations from the study: More hydrophobic TRB CDR3s were found in CXCR3-positive naive cells than in CXCR3-negative naive cells.

Their antigen targets remain unknown. Each TRB cDNA library was prepared by 5' RACE (with UMI labels). With the 5' RACE reads reprocessed, TCRdb shows one record per CDR3 protein and no DNA. With roughly 130,000 distinct CDR3 sequences in the sample, the ten largest clones hold 0.5% to 0.6%. Material: naive CXCR3+ CD8+ T cells from blood. Subset reported: CD45RO-CCR7+CD27+CD95- naive CD8+ T cells expressing CXCR3 (TNR3+). These receptors came from a human donor in good health. Some clones in this sample may be carry-over from other donors' samples.

The rearrangement links TRBV4-1 to TRBJ1-2. CDR3 length: 17 amino acids. CDR1 is MGHRA, CDR2 YSYEKL, per germline. CDR3 residues: CASSQVILGRPNYGYTF.

The gene calls are TRBV7-9 and TRBJ1-1; TCRdb proposes TRBD1, but this gene call is untestable without DNA. CDR3 length: 13 amino acids. The germline gives CDR1 SEHNR, CDR2 FQNEAQ (reference sequence). CDR3: CASSPPENTEAFF.

This rearrangement joins TRBV7-3 to TRBJ2-7; TCRdb returns TRBD1, unconfirmable since there is no DNA. The length of the CDR3 is 13 residues. Germline V gene data show CDR1 as SGHTA and CDR2 as FQGTGA. The CDR3 sequence: CASSPYRGYEQYF.

The gene calls are TRBV6-2 or TRBV6-3 and TRBJ1-1. Germline CDR1 reads MNHEY; CDR2 reads SVGEGT. The length of the CDR3 is 12 residues. This CDR3 is CASTFPTDEAFF.

V is TRBV29-1 and J is TRBJ1-2. This CDR3 has 14 residues. From germline, CDR1 is SQVTM and CDR2 ANQGSEA. This CDR3 is CSVEDLNREGGYTF.

The chain links TRBV7-9 to TRBJ2-7; absent DNA, TCRdb's TRBD2 call cannot be checked. Germline loops: CDR1 SEHNR, CDR2 FQNEAQ (reference sequence). The CDR3 covers 16 residues. CDR3 region: CASSSPPREASYEQYF.

The CDR3 sequence: CASSSRLRSEQFF. The chain links TRBV13 to TRBJ2-1; the TRBD1 assignment by TCRdb is unverifiable without DNA. The germline CDR1 and CDR2 sequences are PRHDT and FYEKMQ (reference sequence). The CDR3 totals 13 residues.

The J gene is TRBJ2-3, the V gene TRBV5-1; the D call of TRBD1 rests on TCRdb alone, since no DNA is present to check it. Germline V gene data show CDR1 as SGHRS and CDR2 as YFSETQ. CDR3 length: 15 amino acids. The CDR3 sequence: CASSRTGGGGDTQYF.

The V and J genes are TRBV7-9 and TRBJ1-1; with no DNA, the TCRdb D assignment of TRBD1 cannot be verified. The CDR3 spans 12 residues. Germline CDR1 SEHNR, CDR2 FQNEAQ (reference sequence). The CDR3 here is CASKVTGTEAFF.

The chain recombines TRBV28 with TRBJ2-5. Germline V gene data show CDR1 as MDHEN and CDR2 as SYDVKM. The CDR3 is 13 amino acids. CDR3 amino acids: CASSPRVQETQYF. Drawing the rest from reference TRBV28 and TRBJ2-5, the complete variable domain is DVKVTQSSRYLVKRTGEKVFLECVQDMDHENMFWYRQDPGLGLRLIYFSYDVKMKEKGDIPEGYSVSREKKERFSLILESASTNQTSMYLCASSPRVQETQYFGPGTRLLVL.

The chain has TRBV19 and TRBJ1-1. This CDR3 region has 14 residues. Germline lookup yields CDR1 LNHDA and CDR2 SQIVND (reference sequence). CDR3 in amino acids: CASSISPGGTEAFF.

The chain links TRBV21-1 to TRBJ1-1; no DNA is available, so the TRBD1 call from TCRdb remains unchecked. TRBV21-1 is a documented pseudogene. The CDR3 has 15 residues. The CDR3 protein is CASSGHRGLNTEAFF.

CDR3 amino acids: CSAISDRAMIEQFF. The rearrangement uses TRBV20-1 and TRBJ2-1; TCRdb outputs TRBD1, but without DNA this stays unchecked. The germline V gene encodes CDR1 DFQATT and CDR2 SNEGSKA (reference sequence). The CDR3 runs 14 residues.

J is TRBJ2-7 and V is TRBV5-1. Per germline, CDR1 SGHRS and CDR2 YFSETQ. This CDR3 is built from 12 residues. The chain's CDR3 is CTSSLDPYEQYF. Using reference TRBV5-1 and TRBJ2-7 for the parts outside the CDR3, the full variable domain is KAGVTQTPRYLIKTRGQQVTLSCSPISGHRSVSWYQQTPGQGLQFLFEYFSETQRNKGNFPGRFSGRQFSNSRSEMNVSTLELGDSALYLCTSSLDPYEQYFGPGTRLTVT.

CDR3 protein: CASSQKGGTIYGYTF. The V gene is TRBV5-1, the J gene TRBJ1-2; TCRdb's assignment of TRBD1 cannot be checked, as there is no DNA. The CDR3 covers 15 residues. CDR1 and CDR2 (germline): SGHRS, YFSETQ.

This chain connects TRBV4-3 to TRBJ1-6; TCRdb's D gene call, TRBD1, goes unchecked for lack of DNA. Germline CDR1 LGHNA, CDR2 YSLEER. The CDR3 covers 16 residues. CDR3 in amino acids: CASSQDPGTGGSPLHF.

This sequence joins TRBV19 and TRBJ2-1; TCRdb indicates TRBD1, and absent DNA this call remains unverified. The length of the CDR3 is 15 residues. Germline loops: CDR1 LNHDA, CDR2 SQIVND (reference sequence). The chain's CDR3 is CASSTWTGTYNEQFF.

The genes are TRBV20-1 and TRBJ2-7; TCRdb gives TRBD2 as the D gene, but with no DNA this cannot be confirmed. The CDR3 has 15 amino acids. Germline lookup yields CDR1 DFQATT and CDR2 SNEGSKA (reference sequence). The CDR3 loop is CSATPGLAGIYEQYF.